The present T cell receptor beta chain was sequenced within a study of blood T cells in healthy people across ages. Germline V gene lookup returns CDR1 DFQATT and CDR2 SNEGSKA (reference sequence). The J segment lost 3 bases and the V segment lost 2 bases, leaving 4 bases of the junction unmatched. The length of the CDR3 is 14 residues. The authors ran a second PCR of 7 to 11 cycles using a sample-barcoded 5' primer and a J-beta primer mix. TCRdb redid the calling of the 5' RACE reads with MiXCR, one entry per CDR3 protein. Altogether roughly 1.6 million distinct CDR3 sequences are present, about 31% being singletons, with the ten largest covering approximately 10%. Ten or more counts support this clonotype.

The receptor was derived from a woman in her 30s in good health. The genes are TRBV20-1 and TRBJ2-3, with TRBD2 identical over 8 bases. Sequencing was carried out using blood. The CDR3: CSARNSGGTDTQYF. CDR3 bases: TGCAGTGCTAGAAACAGCGGGGGTACAGATACGCAGTATTTT.